This T cell receptor (beta chain) was captured by sequencing in a study of Tregs in tolerant kidney transplant recipients. Notes on the study in general: Biological reproducibility was not directly addressed, but technical replication error appeared minimal. Activated donor B cell expansion appeared to reveal the most relevant donor-specific TCRbeta repertoire. Validation in larger populations is needed because few patients were studied.

A word on this clone: Its antigen remains unknown.

The CDR3 has 11 amino acids. V was pared by 5 bases and J by 8 bases, with 10 bases between. Germline V gene data show CDR1 as SNHLY and CDR2 as FYNNEI. Thawed PBMCs were FACS-sorted into unstimulated CD4+CD25+CD127- regulatory T cells, CD4+CD25- non-regulatory cells, CD4 and CD8 cells. Generated by immunoSEQ multiplex PCR, the TCRdb table keeps only in-frame clones and is missing some. Seen here are some 240,000 clones, 80% to 85% observed once, and the top ten hold 0.64%. The sequenced material came from CD4+ T cells from blood. The TCR comes from a human donor in good health. The chain joins TRBV2 to TRBJ2-7; D gene uncertain. CDR3 DNA sequence: TGTGCCAGCAGTCCGAGTCAGCAGCAGTACTTC. The encoded protein is CASSPSQQQYF.